This record looks at one T cell receptor (beta chain) sequence and its context. The data were taken from a study of blood T cells in healthy people across ages. A second PCR, run for roughly 7 to 12 cycles, used a sample-barcoded 5' primer plus a J-beta primer mix. Via MiXCR, TCRdb re-called the 5' RACE reads, giving one row per CDR3 protein. The repertoire consists of 730,000 or so distinct CDR3 sequences, with roughly 43% occurring once and the leading ten covering around 30%. The CDR3 is 16 amino acids. Germline loops: CDR1 SGHVS, CDR2 FQNEAQ. V lost 1 base, J lost 0 bases, and 4 bases stayed unmatched.

The receptor's source is a man aged 80 or over in good health. Input material: blood. V and J are TRBV7-8 and TRBJ2-5, with 8 nucleotides matching TRBD1. Here the CDR3 DNA reads TGTGCCAGCAGCTTAGTGGGGACAGGATACCAAGAGACCCAGTACTTC. Protein sequence: CASSLVGTGYQETQYF. Looking up the rest from reference TRBV7-8 and TRBJ2-5 gives the full variable domain: GAGVSQSPRYKVAKRGQDVALRCDPISGHVSLFWYQQALGQGPEFLTYFQNEAQLDKSGLPSDRFFAERPEGSVSTLKIQRTQQEDSAVYLCASSLVGTGYQETQYFGPGTRLLVL.